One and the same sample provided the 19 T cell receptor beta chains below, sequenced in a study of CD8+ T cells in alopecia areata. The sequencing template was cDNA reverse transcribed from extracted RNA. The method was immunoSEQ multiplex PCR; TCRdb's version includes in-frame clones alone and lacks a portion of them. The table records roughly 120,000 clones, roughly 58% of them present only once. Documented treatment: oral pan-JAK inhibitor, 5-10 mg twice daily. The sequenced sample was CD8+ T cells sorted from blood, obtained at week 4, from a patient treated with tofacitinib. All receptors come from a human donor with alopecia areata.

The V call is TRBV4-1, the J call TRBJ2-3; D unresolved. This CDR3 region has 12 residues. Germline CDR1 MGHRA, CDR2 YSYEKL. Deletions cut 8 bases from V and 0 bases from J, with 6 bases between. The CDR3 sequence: CASLDSTDTQYF. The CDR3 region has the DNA TGCGCCAGCCTCGACAGCACAGATACGCAGTATTTT.

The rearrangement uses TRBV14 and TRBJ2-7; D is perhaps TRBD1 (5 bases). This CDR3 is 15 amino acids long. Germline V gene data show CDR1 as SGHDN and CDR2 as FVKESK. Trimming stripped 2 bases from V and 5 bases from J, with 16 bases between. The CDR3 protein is CASSQIGVDVNEQYF. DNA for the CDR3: TGTGCCAGCAGCCAAATAGGGGTGGACGTCAACGAGCAGTACTTC.

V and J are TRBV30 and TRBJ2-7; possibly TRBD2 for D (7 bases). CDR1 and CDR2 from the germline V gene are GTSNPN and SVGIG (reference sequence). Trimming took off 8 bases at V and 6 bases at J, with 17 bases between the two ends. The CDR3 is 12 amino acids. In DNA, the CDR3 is TGTGCCGGTGAACGGGGGGCACGCGAGCAGTACTTC. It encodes CAGERGAREQYF.

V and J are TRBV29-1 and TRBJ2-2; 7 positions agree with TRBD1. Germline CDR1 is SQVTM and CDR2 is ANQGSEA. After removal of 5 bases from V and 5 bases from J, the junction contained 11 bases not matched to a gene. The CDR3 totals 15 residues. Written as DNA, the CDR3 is TGCAGCGTTTCCATCAGGGGGATGGGGACCGGGGAGCTGTTTTTT. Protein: CSVSIRGMGTGELFF.

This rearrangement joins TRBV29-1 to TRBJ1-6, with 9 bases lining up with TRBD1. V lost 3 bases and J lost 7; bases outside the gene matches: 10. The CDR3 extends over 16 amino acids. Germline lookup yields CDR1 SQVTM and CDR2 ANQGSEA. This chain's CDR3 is CSVELAGTGPNSPLHF. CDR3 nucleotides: TGCAGCGTTGAGCTTGCCGGGACAGGGCCGAATTCACCCCTCCACTTT.

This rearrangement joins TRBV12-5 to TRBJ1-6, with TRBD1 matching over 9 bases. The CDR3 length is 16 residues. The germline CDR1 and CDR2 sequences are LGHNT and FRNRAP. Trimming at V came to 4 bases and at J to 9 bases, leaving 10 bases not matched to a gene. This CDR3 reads CASGSTPGQGSSPLHF. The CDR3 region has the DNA TGTGCTAGTGGTTCTACCCCGGGACAGGGAAGTTCACCCCTCCACTTT. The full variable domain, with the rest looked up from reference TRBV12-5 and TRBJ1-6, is DARVTQTPRHKVTEMGQEVTMRCQPILGHNTVFWYRQTMMQGLELLAYFRNRAPLDDSGMPKDRFSAEMPDATLATLKIQPSEPRDSAVYFCASGSTPGQGSSPLHFGNGTRLTVT.

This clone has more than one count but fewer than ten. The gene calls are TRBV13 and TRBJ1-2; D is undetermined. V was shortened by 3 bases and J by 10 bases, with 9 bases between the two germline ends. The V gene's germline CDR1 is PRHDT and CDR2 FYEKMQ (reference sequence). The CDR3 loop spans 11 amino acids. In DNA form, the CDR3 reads TGTGCCAGCAGCTTGGACGATTCCTACACCTTC. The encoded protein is CASSLDDSYTF.

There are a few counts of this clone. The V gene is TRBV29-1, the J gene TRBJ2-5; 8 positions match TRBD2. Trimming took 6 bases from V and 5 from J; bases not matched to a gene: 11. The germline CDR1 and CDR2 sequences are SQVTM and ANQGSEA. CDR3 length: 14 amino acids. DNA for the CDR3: TGCAGCGTAGTCGGGGGGGCGGACACGGAGACCCAGTACTTC. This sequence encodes CSVVGGADTETQYF.

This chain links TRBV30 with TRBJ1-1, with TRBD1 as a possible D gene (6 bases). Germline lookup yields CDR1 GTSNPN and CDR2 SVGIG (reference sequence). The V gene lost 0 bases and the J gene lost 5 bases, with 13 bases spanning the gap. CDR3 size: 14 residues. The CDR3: CAWSVMGARTEAFF. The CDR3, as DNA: TGTGCCTGGAGTGTAATGGGGGCGAGGACTGAAGCTTTCTTT.

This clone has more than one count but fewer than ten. The CDR3 protein is CSVEAWDRAKPEQFF. The CDR3, as DNA: TGCAGCGTTGAAGCCTGGGACAGGGCCAAGCCGGAGCAGTTCTTC. The V and J genes are TRBV29-1 and TRBJ2-1, with 9 bases aligning to TRBD1. This CDR3 comprises 15 residues. Trimming at V came to 1 base and at J to 10 bases, leaving 11 bases not matched to a gene. Germline lookup yields CDR1 SQVTM and CDR2 ANQGSEA.

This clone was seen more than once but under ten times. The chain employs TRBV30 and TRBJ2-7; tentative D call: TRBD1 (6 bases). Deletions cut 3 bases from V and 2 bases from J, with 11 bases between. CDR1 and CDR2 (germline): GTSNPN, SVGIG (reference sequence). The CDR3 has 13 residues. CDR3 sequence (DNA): TGTGCCTGGAGAGAGACAGGAACCTACGAGCAGTACTTC. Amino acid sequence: CAWRETGTYEQYF.

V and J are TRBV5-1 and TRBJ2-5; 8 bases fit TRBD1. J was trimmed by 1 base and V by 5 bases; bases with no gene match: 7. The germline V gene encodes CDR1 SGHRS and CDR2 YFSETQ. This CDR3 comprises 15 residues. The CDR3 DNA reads TGCGCCAGCAGATACTGGACAGGGACCCAAGAGACCCAGTACTTC. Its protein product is CASRYWTGTQETQYF.

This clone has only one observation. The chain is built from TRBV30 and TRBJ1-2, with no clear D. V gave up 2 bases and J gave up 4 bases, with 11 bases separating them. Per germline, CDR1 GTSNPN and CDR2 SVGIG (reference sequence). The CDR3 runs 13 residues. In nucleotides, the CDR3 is TGTGCCTGGAGTCACGATTATGCCTATGGCTACACCTTC. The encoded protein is CAWSHDYAYGYTF.

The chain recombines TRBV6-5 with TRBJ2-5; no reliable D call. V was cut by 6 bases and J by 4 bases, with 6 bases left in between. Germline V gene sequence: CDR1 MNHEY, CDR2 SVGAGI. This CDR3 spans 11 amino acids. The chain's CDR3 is CASRDRETQYF. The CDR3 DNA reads TGTGCCAGCAGGGATAGAGAGACCCAGTACTTC.

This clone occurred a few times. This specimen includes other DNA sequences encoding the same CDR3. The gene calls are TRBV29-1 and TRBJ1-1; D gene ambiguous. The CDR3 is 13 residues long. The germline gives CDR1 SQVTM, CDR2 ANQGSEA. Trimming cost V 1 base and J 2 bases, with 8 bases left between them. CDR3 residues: CSVEAGVNTEAFF. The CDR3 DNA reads TGCAGCGTTGAAGCAGGAGTCAACACTGAAGCTTTCTTT.

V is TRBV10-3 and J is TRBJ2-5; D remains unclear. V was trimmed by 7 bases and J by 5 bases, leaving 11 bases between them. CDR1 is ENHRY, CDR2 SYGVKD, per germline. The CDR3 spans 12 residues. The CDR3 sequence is CAITTQLETQYF. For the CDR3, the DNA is TGTGCCATCACCACGCAACTGGAGACCCAGTACTTC.

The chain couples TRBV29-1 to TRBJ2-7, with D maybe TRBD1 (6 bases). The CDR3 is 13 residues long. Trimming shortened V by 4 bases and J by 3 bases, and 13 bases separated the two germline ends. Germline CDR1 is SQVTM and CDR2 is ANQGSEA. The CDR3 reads CSVGAGASYEQYF. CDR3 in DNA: TGCAGCGTTGGAGCAGGGGCCAGCTACGAGCAGTACTTC.

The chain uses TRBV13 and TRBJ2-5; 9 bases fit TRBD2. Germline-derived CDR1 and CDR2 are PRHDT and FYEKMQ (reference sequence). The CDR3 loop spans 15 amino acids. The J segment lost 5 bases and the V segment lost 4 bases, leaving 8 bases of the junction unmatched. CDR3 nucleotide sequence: TGTGCCAGCAGCTCAGGACTAGCGACGAAGGAGACCCAGTACTTC. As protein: CASSSGLATKETQYF.

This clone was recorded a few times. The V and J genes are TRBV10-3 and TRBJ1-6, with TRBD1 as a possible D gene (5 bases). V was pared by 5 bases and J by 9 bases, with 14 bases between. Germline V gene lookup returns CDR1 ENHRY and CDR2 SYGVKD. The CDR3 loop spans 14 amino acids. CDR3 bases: TGTGCCATCAGTAAGGTGGACAAGGGTTCACCCCTCCACTTT. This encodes CAISKVDKGSPLHF.